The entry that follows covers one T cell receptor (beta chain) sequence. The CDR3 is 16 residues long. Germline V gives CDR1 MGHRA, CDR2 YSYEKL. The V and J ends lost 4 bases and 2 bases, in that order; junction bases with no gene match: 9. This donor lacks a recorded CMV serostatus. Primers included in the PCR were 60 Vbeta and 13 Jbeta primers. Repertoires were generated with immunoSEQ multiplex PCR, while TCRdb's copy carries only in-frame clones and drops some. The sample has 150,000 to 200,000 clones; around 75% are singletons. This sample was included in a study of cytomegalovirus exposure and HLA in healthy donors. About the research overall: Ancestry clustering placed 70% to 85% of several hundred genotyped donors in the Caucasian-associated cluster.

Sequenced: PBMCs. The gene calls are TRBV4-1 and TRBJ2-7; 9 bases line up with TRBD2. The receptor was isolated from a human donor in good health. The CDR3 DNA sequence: TGCGCCAGCAGCCTAAGGGGCGGGGGGGAAGCCTACGAGCAGTACTTC. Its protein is CASSLRGGGEAYEQYF.